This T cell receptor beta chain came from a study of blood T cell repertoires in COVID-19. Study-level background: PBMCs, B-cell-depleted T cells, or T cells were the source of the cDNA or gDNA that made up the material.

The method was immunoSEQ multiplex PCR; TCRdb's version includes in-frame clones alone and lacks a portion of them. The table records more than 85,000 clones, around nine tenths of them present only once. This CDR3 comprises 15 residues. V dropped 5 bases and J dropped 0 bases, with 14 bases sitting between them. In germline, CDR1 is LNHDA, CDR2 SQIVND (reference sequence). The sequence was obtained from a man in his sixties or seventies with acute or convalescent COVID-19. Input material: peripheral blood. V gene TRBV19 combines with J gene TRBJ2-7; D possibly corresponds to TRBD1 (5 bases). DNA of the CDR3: TGTGCCAGTAGTTCCCCGCGCAGGGTCTCCTACGAGCAGTACTTC. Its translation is CASSSPRRVSYEQYF.